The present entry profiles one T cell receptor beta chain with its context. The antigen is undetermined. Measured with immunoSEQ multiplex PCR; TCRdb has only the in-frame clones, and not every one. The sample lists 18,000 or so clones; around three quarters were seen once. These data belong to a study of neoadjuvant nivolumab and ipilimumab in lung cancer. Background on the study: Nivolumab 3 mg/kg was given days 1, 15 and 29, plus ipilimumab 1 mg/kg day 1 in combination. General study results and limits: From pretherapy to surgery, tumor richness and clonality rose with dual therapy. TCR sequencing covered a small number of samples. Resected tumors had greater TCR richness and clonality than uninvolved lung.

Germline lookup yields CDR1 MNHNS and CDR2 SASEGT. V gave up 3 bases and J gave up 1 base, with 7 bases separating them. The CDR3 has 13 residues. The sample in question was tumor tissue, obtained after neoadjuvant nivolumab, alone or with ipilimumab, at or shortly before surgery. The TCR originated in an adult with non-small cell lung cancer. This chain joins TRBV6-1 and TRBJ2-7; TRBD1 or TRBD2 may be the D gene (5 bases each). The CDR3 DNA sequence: TGTGCCAGCAGTGAGGGGGAATCCTACGAGCAGTACTTC. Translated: CASSEGESYEQYF.